The rows below give T cell receptor beta chains drawn from one sample of a study of shared clonotypes between healthy human individuals. Some clones are missing from TCRdb's copy, which holds only in-frame ones; the method was immunoSEQ multiplex PCR. The sample has approximately 1.9 million clones, just under 95% seen once. The specimen sequenced was naive CD8+ T cells from PBMCs. These receptors originate from a man between 18 and 29 years old in good health. Some clones in this sample may be carry-over from other donors' samples. The CDR3 runs from the conserved cysteine through the conserved F or W. The D gene is left open where the match is weak. Clone size, where shown, is once, few, many, or a class for clones that have expanded.

CDR3aa: CASSLASAGGQSSYNEQFF
CDR3nt: TGTGCCAGCAGCTTAGCCTCCGCGGGAGGCCAAAGCTCCTACAATGAGCAGTTCTTC
j_gene: TRBJ2-1
v_gene: TRBV7-6
abundance: -
d_gene: TRBD2

CDR3aa: CASSQIGKNEKLFF
CDR3nt: TGTGCCAGCAGCCAAATTGGGAAGAATGAAAAACTGTTTTTT
j_gene: TRBJ1-4
v_gene: TRBV6-1
abundance: -
d_gene: -

CDR3aa: CASSWPGGTNTEAFF
CDR3nt: TGCGCCAGCAGCTGGCCGGGGGGGACGAACACTGAAGCTTTCTTT
j_gene: TRBJ1-1
v_gene: TRBV5-1
abundance: -
d_gene: -

CDR3aa: CASSLAGQSGEAFF
CDR3nt: TGTGCCAGCAGCTTAGCGGGACAGTCAGGTGAAGCTTTCTTT
j_gene: TRBJ1-1
v_gene: TRBV7-8
abundance: -
d_gene: TRBD1

CDR3aa: CASSVGGRQETQYF
CDR3nt: TGTGCCAGCAGCGTAGGCGGCAGGCAAGAGACCCAGTACTTC
j_gene: TRBJ2-5
v_gene: TRBV9
abundance: -
d_gene: -

CDR3aa: CASSSWTGSYEQYF
CDR3nt: TGTGCCAGCAGCTCCTGGACAGGGTCCTACGAGCAGTACTTC
j_gene: TRBJ2-7
v_gene: TRBV5-4
abundance: once
d_gene: TRBD1

CDR3aa: CASSQGGSGSALNTQYF
CDR3nt: TGCGCCAGCAGCCAGGGTGGAAGCGGGAGTGCGTTGAATACGCAGTATTTT
j_gene: TRBJ2-3
v_gene: TRBV4-3
abundance: -
d_gene: TRBD2

CDR3aa: CASSGRTGSGQETQYF
CDR3nt: TGTGCCAGCAGCGGAAGAACAGGGTCGGGGCAAGAGACCCAGTACTTC
j_gene: TRBJ2-5
v_gene: TRBV9
abundance: -
d_gene: -

CDR3aa: CASSARDRENYEQYF
CDR3nt: TGTGCCAGCAGCGCGAGGGACAGGGAAAACTACGAGCAGTACTTC
j_gene: TRBJ2-7
v_gene: TRBV7-9
abundance: -
d_gene: TRBD1

CDR3aa: CASSLLGEQFF
CDR3nt: TGCGCCAGCAGCCTCCTGGGTGAGCAGTTCTTC
j_gene: TRBJ2-1
v_gene: TRBV5-1
abundance: -
d_gene: -

CDR3aa: CASSLGPGPPPNGYTF
CDR3nt: TGTGCCAGCAGCTTAGGGCCGGGCCCCCCTCCGAATGGCTACACCTTC
j_gene: TRBJ1-2
v_gene: TRBV11-2
abundance: -
d_gene: -

CDR3aa: CASSQEGGRSRRYNEQFF
CDR3nt: TGCGCCAGCAGCCAAGAGGGCGGGAGGTCCAGGAGGTACAATGAGCAGTTCTTC
j_gene: TRBJ2-1
v_gene: TRBV4-1
abundance: -
d_gene: TRBD2

CDR3aa: CASSPRRTGAKNIQYF
CDR3nt: TGTGCCAGCAGCCCACGAAGGACGGGAGCCAAAAACATTCAGTACTTC
j_gene: TRBJ2-4
v_gene: TRBV14
abundance: -
d_gene: -

CDR3aa: CATSRGSGELFF
CDR3nt: TGTGCCACCAGCCGGGGGTCCGGGGAGCTGTTTTTT
j_gene: TRBJ2-2
v_gene: TRBV15
abundance: -
d_gene: -

CDR3aa: CASSFSGNAYEQYF
CDR3nt: TGTGCCAGCAGTTTCTCCGGGAACGCCTACGAGCAGTACTTC
j_gene: TRBJ2-7
v_gene: TRBV27
abundance: -
d_gene: -

CDR3aa: CASRGSGANVLTF
CDR3nt: TGTGCCAGCAGGGGTTCTGGGGCCAACGTCCTGACTTTC
j_gene: TRBJ2-6
v_gene: TRBV9
abundance: once
d_gene: -

CDR3aa: CASSPSGTNQPQHF
CDR3nt: TGTGCCAGCAGCCCTTCAGGGACCAATCAGCCCCAGCATTTT
j_gene: TRBJ1-5
v_gene: TRBV6-6
abundance: -
d_gene: -

CDR3aa: CASTLDRSSYNEQFF
CDR3nt: TGTGCCAGCACCCTAGATCGTAGCTCCTACAATGAGCAGTTCTTC
j_gene: TRBJ2-1
v_gene: TRBV27
abundance: -
d_gene: -

CDR3aa: CASSPRSPSGREPYEQYF
CDR3nt: TGTGCCAGCTCACCACGCTCCCCAAGCGGGAGGGAGCCTTACGAGCAGTACTTC
j_gene: TRBJ2-7
v_gene: TRBV18
abundance: -
d_gene: TRBD2

CDR3aa: CASSLVPEDTEAFF
CDR3nt: TGTGCCAGCAGCTTAGTACCGGAGGACACTGAAGCTTTCTTT
j_gene: TRBJ1-1
v_gene: TRBV13
abundance: once
d_gene: -

CDR3aa: CASSLYGGTLSYNEQFF
CDR3nt: TGTGCCAGCAGTTTATATGGAGGGACTCTCTCCTACAATGAGCAGTTCTTC
j_gene: TRBJ2-1
v_gene: TRBV27
abundance: -
d_gene: -

CDR3aa: CASRKTGGMDEQYF
CDR3nt: TGTGCCAGCAGAAAGACAGGGGGCATGGACGAGCAGTACTTC
j_gene: TRBJ2-7
v_gene: TRBV27
abundance: once
d_gene: TRBD1

CDR3aa: CASRPTSGISETQYF
CDR3nt: TGTGCCAGCAGACCTACAAGCGGGATTTCAGAGACCCAGTACTTC
j_gene: TRBJ2-5
v_gene: TRBV28
abundance: -
d_gene: TRBD2

CDR3aa: CASSPRRANEQFF
CDR3nt: TGTGCCAGTAGCCCTCGGCGGGCCAATGAGCAGTTCTTC
j_gene: TRBJ2-1
v_gene: TRBV19
abundance: -
d_gene: -

CDR3aa: CASSLLNRGHHYEQYF
CDR3nt: TGTGCCAGCAGTTTATTAAACCGGGGACATCATTACGAGCAGTACTTC
j_gene: TRBJ2-7
v_gene: TRBV28
abundance: -
d_gene: -

CDR3aa: CASSEAPGGVVNQPQHF
CDR3nt: TGTGCCAGCAGTGAAGCTCCGGGAGGCGTGGTCAATCAGCCCCAGCATTTT
j_gene: TRBJ1-5
v_gene: TRBV6-1
abundance: -
d_gene: -

CDR3aa: CASSVEPPLGLHTGELFF
CDR3nt: TGTGCCAGCAGCGTAGAACCCCCCCTAGGGCTCCACACCGGGGAGCTGTTTTTT
j_gene: TRBJ2-2
v_gene: TRBV9
abundance: -
d_gene: -

CDR3aa: CASSFQGPNTEAFF
CDR3nt: TGTGCCAGCAGCTTCCAGGGGCCGAACACTGAAGCTTTCTTT
j_gene: TRBJ1-1
v_gene: TRBV7-6
abundance: -
d_gene: -

CDR3aa: CASSLPSGGNYGYTF
CDR3nt: TGTGCCAGCAGCTTACCATCCGGGGGTAACTATGGCTACACCTTC
j_gene: TRBJ1-2
v_gene: TRBV7-8
abundance: -
d_gene: -

CDR3aa: CASRLATEAFF
CDR3nt: TGTGCCAGCAGGTTAGCCACTGAAGCTTTCTTT
j_gene: TRBJ1-1
v_gene: TRBV2
abundance: few
d_gene: -

CDR3aa: CASSLVIGELFF
CDR3nt: TGTGCCAGCAGCTTAGTAATCGGGGAGCTGTTTTTT
j_gene: TRBJ2-2
v_gene: TRBV11-2
abundance: -
d_gene: -

CDR3aa: CASSYGTVLSYEQYF
CDR3nt: TGTGCCAGCAGCTACGGGACAGTCCTCTCCTACGAGCAGTACTTC
j_gene: TRBJ2-7
v_gene: TRBV7-8
abundance: -
d_gene: TRBD1

CDR3aa: CASSDDRVDGYTF
CDR3nt: TGTGCCAGCAGTGATGACAGGGTAGACGGCTACACCTTC
j_gene: TRBJ1-2
v_gene: TRBV2
abundance: -
d_gene: TRBD1

CDR3aa: CASSLGREGEAFF
CDR3nt: TGTGCCAGCAGCTTAGGTAGAGAAGGTGAAGCTTTCTTT
j_gene: TRBJ1-1
v_gene: TRBV7-9
abundance: -
d_gene: -

CDR3aa: CASSLRSRAVETQYF
CDR3nt: TGTGCCAGCAGTTTAAGGAGCAGGGCGGTAGAGACCCAGTACTTC
j_gene: TRBJ2-5
v_gene: TRBV27
abundance: -
d_gene: -

CDR3aa: CASSPPRGVSTDTQYF
CDR3nt: TGCGCCAGCAGCCCCCCTCGCGGGGTCAGCACAGATACGCAGTATTTT
j_gene: TRBJ2-3
v_gene: TRBV5-1
abundance: -
d_gene: -

CDR3aa: CASSQGDRYQPQHF
CDR3nt: TGTGCCAGCAGCCAGGGGGATAGGTATCAGCCCCAGCATTTT
j_gene: TRBJ1-5
v_gene: TRBV28
abundance: once
d_gene: TRBD1

CDR3aa: CASSYSSGTYGYTF
CDR3nt: TGTGCCAGCAGTTACTCCTCCGGGACATATGGCTACACCTTC
j_gene: TRBJ1-2
v_gene: TRBV6-5
abundance: -
d_gene: -

CDR3aa: CASSLGGASEAFF
CDR3nt: TGCGCCAGCAGCCTAGGGGGCGCTTCTGAAGCTTTCTTT
j_gene: TRBJ1-1
v_gene: TRBV5-1
abundance: -
d_gene: TRBD1

CDR3aa: CASVGGRRGQPQHF
CDR3nt: TGTGCCAGCGTTGGAGGCAGGAGGGGTCAGCCCCAGCATTTT
j_gene: TRBJ1-5
v_gene: TRBV28
abundance: -
d_gene: -

CDR3aa: CASSSRDLTDTQYF
CDR3nt: TGTGCCAGCAGCTCCCGGGACCTAACAGATACGCAGTATTTT
j_gene: TRBJ2-3
v_gene: TRBV7-3
abundance: -
d_gene: -

CDR3aa: CASSSGREIQETQYF
CDR3nt: TGTGCCAGCAGCTCCGGGCGGGAGATCCAAGAGACCCAGTACTTC
j_gene: TRBJ2-5
v_gene: TRBV7-2
abundance: once
d_gene: TRBD2

CDR3aa: CASSQSGVTRSSTDTQYF
CDR3nt: TGCGCCAGCAGCCAATCGGGAGTTACTCGGTCAAGCACAGATACGCAGTATTTT
j_gene: TRBJ2-3
v_gene: TRBV5-1
abundance: -
d_gene: -

CDR3aa: CASSLASGSLHEQFF
CDR3nt: TGTGCCAGCAGCTTGGCTAGCGGGAGCCTCCATGAGCAGTTCTTC
j_gene: TRBJ2-1
v_gene: TRBV7-8
abundance: -
d_gene: TRBD2

CDR3aa: CAMRGVITDTQYF
CDR3nt: TGTGCCATGAGGGGGGTGATTACAGATACGCAGTATTTT
j_gene: TRBJ2-3
v_gene: TRBV10-3
abundance: -
d_gene: -

CDR3aa: CSVHGGQDYGYTF
CDR3nt: TGCAGCGTCCATGGGGGGCAGGACTATGGCTACACCTTC
j_gene: TRBJ1-2
v_gene: TRBV29-1
abundance: -
d_gene: -

CDR3aa: CASSMSDTDTQYF
CDR3nt: TGTGCCAGTAGTATGTCCGACACAGATACGCAGTATTTT
j_gene: TRBJ2-3
v_gene: TRBV19
abundance: -
d_gene: -

CDR3aa: CATTRGGLAGDEQYF
CDR3nt: TGTGCCACCACCCGGGGGGGACTAGCGGGAGACGAGCAGTACTTC
j_gene: TRBJ2-7
v_gene: TRBV19
abundance: -
d_gene: TRBD2

CDR3aa: CASSVPGLAGGPSYEQYF
CDR3nt: TGTGCCAGCAGCGTCCCGGGACTAGCGGGAGGCCCATCCTACGAGCAGTACTTC
j_gene: TRBJ2-7
v_gene: TRBV5-6
abundance: -
d_gene: TRBD2

CDR3aa: CASGLEPLGSQYF
CDR3nt: TGTGCTAGTGGTTTGGAACCGTTAGGGTCCCAGTACTTC
j_gene: TRBJ2-5
v_gene: TRBV12-5
abundance: -
d_gene: -

CDR3aa: CASSEPPGGTRGVYEQYF
CDR3nt: TGTGCCAGCAGTGAGCCACCCGGGGGAACCCGAGGGGTTTACGAGCAGTACTTC
j_gene: TRBJ2-7
v_gene: TRBV6-1
abundance: -
d_gene: -

CDR3aa: CASSYSKGGNTGELFF
CDR3nt: TGTGCCAGCAGTTACTCGAAAGGGGGCAATACCGGGGAGCTGTTTTTT
j_gene: TRBJ2-2
v_gene: TRBV6-5
abundance: -
d_gene: TRBD1

CDR3aa: CASSPLLMGEGLQDTQYF
CDR3nt: TGCGCCAGCAGCCCCTTACTGATGGGGGAGGGGCTTCAAGATACGCAGTATTTT
j_gene: TRBJ2-3
v_gene: TRBV4-1
abundance: -
d_gene: TRBD2

CDR3aa: CASSLAPSFRAVEAFF
CDR3nt: TGTGCCAGCAGCTTAGCCCCCTCCTTTAGGGCTGTTGAAGCTTTCTTT
j_gene: TRBJ1-1
v_gene: TRBV11-2
abundance: -
d_gene: -

CDR3aa: CASSLGTRTFYTDTQYF
CDR3nt: TGTGCCAGCAGCTTAGGTACTAGGACGTTTTACACAGATACGCAGTATTTT
j_gene: TRBJ2-3
v_gene: TRBV11-2
abundance: -
d_gene: -

CDR3aa: CASAWRNTEAFF
CDR3nt: TGTGCCAGCGCCTGGAGGAACACTGAAGCTTTCTTT
j_gene: TRBJ1-1
v_gene: TRBV6-5
abundance: -
d_gene: -

CDR3aa: CASSQTIAWTGNTGELFF
CDR3nt: TGCGCCAGCAGCCAGACTATTGCGTGGACGGGGAACACCGGGGAGCTGTTTTTT
j_gene: TRBJ2-2
v_gene: TRBV4-3
abundance: -
d_gene: -

CDR3aa: CASSSLHRGLSEGYTF
CDR3nt: TGTGCCAGCAGCTCCCTACACAGGGGGCTTTCCGAAGGCTACACCTTC
j_gene: TRBJ1-2
v_gene: TRBV7-9
abundance: -
d_gene: TRBD1

CDR3aa: CASRGTLSTDTQYF
CDR3nt: TGCGCCAGCAGAGGGACACTATCCACAGATACGCAGTATTTT
j_gene: TRBJ2-3
v_gene: TRBV10-1
abundance: -
d_gene: -